This T cell receptor beta chain was captured by sequencing in a study of cytomegalovirus exposure and HLA in healthy donors. PCR employed 60 Vbeta and 13 Jbeta primers. Study processing details: The authors later counted about 80 million unique TCR beta chains, some 9.9 million of them shared. Some clones are missing from TCRdb's copy, which holds only in-frame ones; the method was immunoSEQ multiplex PCR. The V and J calls and clone size are taken from that table; D and trimming were inferred from the DNA. This table holds 100,000 to 120,000 clones, around 66% found once. The V gene's germline CDR1 is ENHRY and CDR2 SYGVKD. The CDR3 extends over 15 amino acids. Comments on this clone: Antigen: not known. Relative to the germline gene, one junction end is altered; a read error may explain this.

Whole-study findings and limits: Researchers counted about 150 TCR beta chains as cytomegalovirus-associated. Usually a TCR sequence was rare, but some public TCRs were found in many donors.

V gene TRBV10-3 combines with J gene TRBJ1-1; D ambiguous. This clonotype was sampled from a young man in good health and CMV-seropositive. Sequences were obtained from PBMCs. CDR3: CAISDPREGHTEAIF. CDR3 coding DNA: TGTGCCATCAGTGATCCGCGGGAGGGTCACACTGAAGCTATCTTT.